This record covers a single TCR beta chain. What it binds is not known. The CDR3 runs to 14 residues. The germline V gene has CDR1 SGHAT and CDR2 FQNNGV. V dropped 1 base and J dropped 2 bases, with 9 bases sitting between them. Data came from immunoSEQ multiplex PCR; TCRdb stores just in-frame clones and leaves some out. In the table there are some 74,000 clones, 65% to 90% of which are singletons. The source of the sample is a study of OX40 agonist ivuxolimab in advanced cancers. Study observations and caveats: On average, CD8+ T cells had more expanded clones than CD4+.

This receptor was identified in an adult with an advanced solid tumor such as melanoma, head and neck, liver or kidney cancer. Source: CD4+ or CD8+ T cells sorted from blood, taken in a trial of the OX40 agonist ivuxolimab. The V gene is TRBV11-2, the J gene TRBJ2-7; weak D call: TRBD2 (7 bases). The CDR3 sequence: CASSLGGGPYEQYF. In nucleotides, the CDR3 is TGTGCCAGCAGCTTAGGGGGGGGCCCCTACGAGCAGTACTTC.